The sequence of this T cell receptor (beta chain) was determined in a study of blood T cell repertoires in COVID-19. On the study more broadly: The origin of the acute and convalescent COVID-19 samples was the United States, Italy and Spain. T cells, B-cell-depleted T cells, or PBMCs provided the cDNA or gDNA that served as material.

Original analysis: Nucleated cell counts were estimated from reference gene primer amplification. Data came from immunoSEQ multiplex PCR; TCRdb stores just in-frame clones and leaves some out. V and J calls and clone size are given by that table; D and trimming were obtained from the DNA. Of around 42,000 clones in the sample, 85% to 90% were seen once. J gave up 0 bases and V 0 bases, and 7 bases lay outside the gene matches. The CDR3 has 17 residues. Germline V gene data show CDR1 as LNHNV and CDR2 as YYDKDF (reference sequence). The chain uses TRBV15 and TRBJ1-2; 7 positions agree with TRBD1. Sequencing was performed on peripheral blood. This clonotype was obtained from a man aged 25-45 years with active or convalescent COVID-19. DNA of the CDR3: TGTGCCACCAGCAGAGACGGCCGGGACAGAGCTAACTATGGCTACACCTTC. This gives the protein CATSRDGRDRANYGYTF.